The present T cell receptor (beta chain) was sequenced within a study of blood T cell repertoires in COVID-19 (TCRdb year 2020). Study-level background: The collaborator samples originated in the United States, Italy and Spain and spanned the acute and convalescent phases of COVID-19. The prospective study material was composed of cDNA or gDNA derived from T cells, B-cell-depleted T cells, or PBMCs. Subjects who had been exposed to COVID-19, were actively infected with it, or had recovered from it provided the deeply sampled blood TCRbeta repertoires that made up the dataset. The repertoires were released in a freely available public database intended as a resource for research on the immune response to SARS-CoV-2. Samples came from the ongoing ImmuneRACE study (first 160 participants) plus 1,254 subjects from 6 global collaborators. Nearly every sample came with metadata listing a de-identified subject ID, COVID-19 status, age in years and sex. Where available, HLA class I and class II types were obtained from metadata supplied by the sample provider rather than from assay-based typing. The paper's findings and limits, for the study overall: How much clinical and demographic metadata was included differed by source and by participant, and the metadata was provided uncurated.

Comment on this clone: No antigen is known for it. Base-call qualities are not available, and no considerably larger clone is one nucleotide away.

CDR1 and CDR2 were assigned from the germline V gene as SGHVS and FQNEAQ. Measured from the cysteine to the phenylalanine, the CDR3 is 15 residues long. The only DNA kept is the CDR3, 45 bases in frame from the first base. Trimming takes 0 bases from V and 7 bases from J, and the germline ends sit 15 bases apart. TCRbeta CDR3 regions were amplified from genomic DNA by means of the immunoSEQ Assay, a bias-controlled multiplex PCR. Per the source publication's procedure: Nucleated cell counts per sample were estimated from amplification of reference gene primers within the assay. Sequence reads were collapsed and filtered to measure the absolute abundance of every unique TCRbeta CDR3 rearrangement. For each sample, productive Simpson clonality was calculated as the square root of Simpson's diversity index across productive rearrangements. TCRdb holds this immuneACCESS table with in-frame rearrangements only. Some clones are missing; in checked studies, unresolved V genes explain under half, and the rest has no known cause. D and trimming come from the DNA, and the V and J calls and clone size come from that table. This sample comprises about 200,000 clones, about 80% of them detected only once. 7.5% of the sample is taken by the ten largest.

Participants in the prospective study were aged 18 to 89 years, lived in under 30 United States geographic areas, and enrolled through a virtual design. Cohort assignment in the prospective study relied on participant-reported clinical history from a screening survey and a study questionnaire. ImmuneRACE Cohort 3 recovered participants were defined by two consecutive negative NP/OP PCR tests, healthcare professional clearance, or symptom resolution. In the prospective study, whole blood, serum and a nasopharyngeal or oropharyngeal swab were collected from each participant by mobile phlebotomists. Additional blood draws and questionnaires over a roughly two-month period could optionally be provided by prospective study participants. Before DNA extraction, prospective study blood samples were shipped either frozen or at room temperature.

Sequences were obtained from PBMCs or T cells enriched from blood (not recorded which). The V gene is TRBV7-8 and the J gene is TRBJ1-2, with an unclear D gene assignment. This sequence originates from a man aged 35-49 years who had recovered from COVID-19. The CDR3 here reads CASSLAPTVMVGYTF. The nucleotide sequence is TGTGCCAGCAGCTTAGCGCCAACAGTGATGGTTGGCTACACCTTC.